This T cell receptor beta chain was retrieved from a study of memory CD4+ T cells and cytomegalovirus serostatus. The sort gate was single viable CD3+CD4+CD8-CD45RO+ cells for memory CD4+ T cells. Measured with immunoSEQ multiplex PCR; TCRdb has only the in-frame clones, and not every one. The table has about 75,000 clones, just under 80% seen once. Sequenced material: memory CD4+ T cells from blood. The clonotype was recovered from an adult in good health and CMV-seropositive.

The CDR3 bases are TGTGCCAGCAGTGACATCTTCAGGGATGAGCAGTTCTTC. It is translated as CASSDIFRDEQFF. J is TRBJ2-1 and V is TRBV6-5, with a possible D match to TRBD1 (5 bases). The CDR3 covers 13 residues. Between the trimmed V and J ends, which lost 5 bases and 8 bases, there was a span of 13 bases. CDR1 is MNHEY and CDR2 is SVGAGI in the germline V gene.